The 18 T cell receptor beta chains given below trace back to one sample, sequenced in a study of blood T cell repertoires in COVID-19. Libraries were prepared by immunoSEQ multiplex PCR; TCRdb keeps only in-frame clonotypes and omits some of them. The sample holds a few hundred thousand clones, around 87% seen once. The material sequenced was peripheral blood. These receptors were taken from a man between 18 and 29 years old with active or convalescent COVID-19.

The CDR3 DNA is TGTGCCAGCAGTCTGGGCCCCTTGTACGAGCAGTACTTC. Protein product: CASSLGPLYEQYF. V is TRBV7-2 and J is TRBJ2-7; D gene unclear. V dropped 6 bases and J dropped 4 bases, with 13 bases sitting between them. Germline V gene lookup returns CDR1 SGHTA and CDR2 FQGNSA. The length of the CDR3 is 13 residues. Combining the CDR3 with reference TRBV7-2 and TRBJ2-7 gives the whole variable domain GAGVSQSPSNKVTEKGKDVELRCDPISGHTALYWYRQSLGQGLEFLIYFQGNSAPDKSGLPSDRFSAERTGGSVSTLTIQRTQQEDSAVYLCASSLGPLYEQYFGPGTRLTVT.

The sample holds one count of this clone. J is TRBJ2-3 and V is TRBV24-1, with D perhaps TRBD2 (6 bases). CDR3 length equals 12 residues. Trimming cost V 9 bases and J 1 base, with 7 bases left between them. Germline V gene lookup returns CDR1 KGHDR and CDR2 SFDVKD. The CDR3: CATASGTDTQYF. DNA of the CDR3: TGTGCCACCGCTAGCGGCACAGATACGCAGTATTTT.

The DNA of the CDR3 is TGTGCCAGCAGTGACAAGGGGACTAGCGGGAGGGCCATGGCCGGCACAGATACGCAGTATTTT. Encoded protein: CASSDKGTSGRAMAGTDTQYF. The chain employs TRBV6-4 and TRBJ2-3; 16 nucleotides agree with TRBD2. V was clipped by 2 bases and J by 1 base; unmatched bases: 12. The CDR3 totals 21 residues. Germline V gene data show CDR1 as MRHNA and CDR2 as SNTAGT.

This clone occurred once. The chain has TRBV5-4 and TRBJ2-5; tentative D call: TRBD1 (6 bases). The CDR3 covers 13 residues. Germline loops: CDR1 SGHNT, CDR2 YYREEE (reference sequence). Deletions cut 2 bases from V and 2 bases from J, with 7 bases between. CDR3 sequence: CASSLQGQETQYF. In nucleotides, the CDR3 is TGTGCCAGCAGCTTACAGGGTCAAGAGACCCAGTACTTC.

The V gene is TRBV6-5, the J gene TRBJ2-7, with TRBD2 identical over 8 bases. The CDR3 loop spans 12 amino acids. The germline CDR1 and CDR2 sequences are MNHEY and SVGAGI. V trimming: 8 bases; J trimming: 5 bases; junction bases outside the gene matches: 5. The CDR3 DNA is TGTGCCAGCCGACGGGGGGGCAACGAGCAGTACTTC. Its protein is CASRRGGNEQYF.

The V call is TRBV7-6, the J call TRBJ1-6; D may be TRBD1 (5 bases). CDR1 is SGHVS and CDR2 is FNYEAQ in the germline V gene. The CDR3 length is 17 residues. V was pared by 1 base and J by 0 bases, with 10 bases between. The DNA for the CDR3 is TGTGCCAGCAGCTTAGGTTGGGGCGGCTCCTATAATTCACCCCTCCACTTT. Its protein product is CASSLGWGGSYNSPLHF.

The chain is built from TRBV7-3 and TRBJ2-2, with 9 bases matching TRBD1. There are 16 residues in the CDR3. Germline V CDR1 and CDR2: SGHTA, FQGTGA. V trimming: 2 bases; J trimming: 3 bases; junction bases outside the gene matches: 4. For the CDR3, the DNA is TGTGCCAGCAGCTTATCGGGACAGGGAGACACCGGGGAGCTGTTTTTT. Amino acid sequence: CASSLSGQGDTGELFF.

V usage is TRBV18 and J usage is TRBJ1-5; D gene unclear. The length of the CDR3 is 12 residues. With 3 bases removed from V and 5 bases from J, the gap between germline ends came to 5 bases. Per germline, CDR1 KGHSH and CDR2 LQKENI. CDR3 region: CASSPGDQPQHF. DNA of the CDR3: TGTGCCAGCTCACCGGGAGATCAGCCCCAGCATTTT.

The rearrangement uses TRBV11-1 and TRBJ2-6; a possible D gene is TRBD1 (5 bases). Germline CDR1 SGHAT, CDR2 FQDESV (reference sequence). V was cut by 5 bases and J by 3 bases, with 14 bases left in between. The CDR3 spans 16 residues. The CDR3 bases are TGTGCCAGCAGCACAACCCCAGGGAATGGGGCCAACGTCCTGACTTTC. This gives the protein CASSTTPGNGANVLTF. Full variable domain (outside the CDR3, taken from reference TRBV11-1 and TRBJ2-6): EAEVAQSPRYKITEKSQAVAFWCDPISGHATLYWYRQILGQGPELLVQFQDESVVDDSQLPKDRFSAERLKGVDSTLKIQPAELGDSAMYLCASSTTPGNGANVLTFGAGSRLTVL.

V is TRBV12-3 or TRBV12-4 and J is TRBJ1-5; TRBD1 aligns across 9 bases. V trimming: 5 bases; J trimming: 7 bases; junction bases outside the gene matches: 3. The CDR3 is made up of 13 amino acids. CDR3 amino acids: CASSRQGEQPQHF. The CDR3, as DNA: TGTGCCAGCAGTCGACAGGGGGAGCAGCCCCAGCATTTT.

About this clone: One end of the junction fails to match germline, which may point to a read error. The chain joins TRBV7-8 to TRBJ1-2; no clear D gene. The CDR3 contains 11 residues. Germline CDR1 is SGHVS and CDR2 is FQNEAQ. The CDR3 nucleotides read TGTGCCAGCAGCTTACGAGGCGGGATTGACTTC. Translation: CASSLRGGIDF.

This chain links TRBV28 with TRBJ2-3; a weak D match, TRBD1 (5 bases). Germline lookup yields CDR1 MDHEN and CDR2 SYDVKM. The CDR3 runs 15 residues. Trimming took off 3 bases at V and 2 bases at J, with 12 bases between the two ends. The CDR3 reads CASSLGLTYTDTQYF. CDR3 sequence (DNA): TGTGCCAGCAGTTTGGGGCTAACGTACACAGATACGCAGTATTTT.

V and J are TRBV7-9 and TRBJ1-6; D is ambiguous. CDR1 is SEHNR, CDR2 FQNEAQ, per germline (reference sequence). Trimming removed 4 bases from V and 7 bases from J, with 2 bases in between. CDR3 length: 11 amino acids. CDR3 loop: CASSSNSPLHF. In nucleotides, the CDR3 is TGTGCCAGCAGCTCAAATTCACCCCTCCACTTT.

This chain uses TRBV28 with TRBJ2-7; TRBD2 aligns across 8 bases. Germline V lookup: CDR1 MDHEN, CDR2 SYDVKM. Germline trimming cut 2 bases from V and 4 bases from J; bases unmatched to any gene: 7. The CDR3 is 15 amino acids. The CDR3 region has the DNA TGTGCCAGCAGTTTAGGGGCTAGCGGGCGGTACGAGCAGTACTTC. Its protein is CASSLGASGRYEQYF. Full variable domain (rest looked up from reference TRBV28 and TRBJ2-7): DVKVTQSSRYLVKRTGEKVFLECVQDMDHENMFWYRQDPGLGLRLIYFSYDVKMKEKGDIPEGYSVSREKKERFSLILESASTNQTSMYLCASSLGASGRYEQYFGPGTRLTVT.

The chain combines TRBV4-3 with TRBJ2-7; perhaps TRBD1 as D (6 bases). The CDR3 extends over 17 amino acids. Trimming stripped 1 base from V and 0 bases from J, with 16 bases between. The germline gives CDR1 LGHNA, CDR2 YSLEER. The DNA of the CDR3 is TGCGCCAGCAGCCAAGGAACCGGGACAAGGAGCTCCTACGAGCAGTACTTC. Translated, it gives CASSQGTGTRSSYEQYF.

The chain joins TRBV24-1 to TRBJ1-1; D perhaps matches TRBD1 (5 bases). The CDR3 loop spans 12 amino acids. The germline gives CDR1 KGHDR, CDR2 SFDVKD. V gave up 4 bases and J gave up 8 bases, with 10 bases separating them. DNA for the CDR3: TGTGCCACCAGTGACTCGAACAGGGAAGCTTTCTTT. Protein sequence: CATSDSNREAFF.

This chain joins TRBV5-5 and TRBJ1-2; the D gene is possibly TRBD1 (5 bases). V was clipped by 4 bases and J by 4 bases, with 14 bases between them. This CDR3 contains 14 residues. Germline loops: CDR1 SGHKS, CDR2 YYEKEE (reference sequence). CDR3 DNA sequence: TGTGCCAGCAGCCCCAGGGAGGAAGTCTATGGCTACACCTTC. Its translation: CASSPREEVYGYTF.

The CDR3, as DNA: TGTGCCACCAGTGATTGGGACAGGGATACGGAGACCCAGTACTTC. It yields the protein CATSDWDRDTETQYF. The V and J genes are TRBV24-1 and TRBJ2-5; 9 positions agree with TRBD1. The junction had 5 bases not matched to a gene; V was cut back by 2 bases and J by 5 bases. Germline lookup yields CDR1 KGHDR and CDR2 SFDVKD. The CDR3 loop spans 15 amino acids.